This passage covers 15 T cell receptor beta chains from one sample sequenced in a study of T cell clonality in common variable immunodeficiency. The study's findings and limits: Common variable immunodeficiency TCR beta sequences reportedly had fewer deletions and N-nucleotide insertions.

Their antigens remain unidentified. Clones were sequenced by immunoSEQ multiplex PCR, and TCRdb holds only the in-frame ones, with some missing. The table lists under 40,000 clones, with no singletons. Source material: peripheral blood mononuclear cells. These receptors came from a human donor with common variable immunodeficiency.

This clone was detected many times. The CDR3 end is not reached by the read, which stops 3 residues before it; the germline J gene fills it in. The chain joins TRBV11-2 to TRBJ1-5; no reliable D call. This CDR3 comprises 15 residues. From germline, CDR1 is SGHAT and CDR2 FQNNGV. V was clipped by 0 bases and J by 2 bases, with 8 bases between them. The CDR3 region is CASSLDGHGNQPQHF. Incomplete CDR3 DNA: TGTGCCAGCAGCTTAGACGGTCATGGCAATCAGCCC.

This clone has more than one count but fewer than ten. Coverage ceases 3 residues before the CDR3 finishes, and the germline J gene fills in the end. The chain links TRBV7-9 to TRBJ1-1; a weak D match, TRBD1 (6 bases). The CDR3 has 12 residues. Germline V gives CDR1 SEHNR, CDR2 FQNEAQ (reference sequence). CDR3 DNA (partial): TGTGCCAGCAGGTCCTACCGGGACAAG. It specifies CASRSYRDK. The CDR3 in full is CASRSYRDKAFF.

Concerning this clone: The read is 3 residues too short to cover the CDR3 end, so that end is filled in from the germline J gene. V usage is TRBV19 and J usage is TRBJ2-2, with D possibly TRBD1 on 6 matching bases. CDR1 and CDR2 from the germline V gene are LNHDA and SQIVND (reference sequence). V was clipped by 3 bases and J by 7 bases, with 21 bases between them. The CDR3 sequence is 17 residues long. Incomplete CDR3 DNA: TGTGCCAGTAGTATGGGTAGAGCCCCAGGGGTAAGCGGGGAG. Protein: CASSMGRAPGVSGE. The entire CDR3 protein is CASSMGRAPGVSGELFF. Full variable domain (remainder filled in from reference TRBV19 and TRBJ2-2): DGGITQSPKYLFRKEGQNVTLSCEQNLNHDAMYWYRQDPGQGLRLIYYSQIVNDFQKGDIAEGYSVSREKKESFPLTVTSAQKNPTAFYLCASSMGRAPGVSGELFFGEGSRLTVL.

This clone was recorded many times. The missing CDR3 end, 3 residues past where the read stops, is filled in from the germline J gene. The chain has TRBV18 and TRBJ2-7, with 7 bases identical to TRBD1. CDR1 is KGHSH and CDR2 is LQKENI in the germline V gene. V lost 3 bases, J lost 0 bases, and 2 bases stayed unmatched. The CDR3 is made up of 14 amino acids. CDR3 DNA, as far as it was read: TGTGCCAGCTCACCGGGACAGACCTCCTACGAG. The encoded protein is CASSPGQTSYE. The whole CDR3 protein reads CASSPGQTSYEQYF.

This clone was observed many times. The CDR3 end is not reached by the read, which stops 3 residues before it; the germline J gene fills it in. V is TRBV18 and J is TRBJ2-1; D remains unclear. The V gene lost 3 bases and the J gene lost 3 bases, with 12 bases spanning the gap. Germline V gives CDR1 KGHSH, CDR2 LQKENI. The CDR3 totals 15 residues. CDR3 DNA, as far as it was read: TGTGCCAGCTCACCTACTGAGTCAGGCTACAATGAG. It translates to CASSPTESGYNE. The CDR3 as a whole reads CASSPTESGYNEQFF.

At least ten counts were recorded for this clone. The read finishes 3 residues shy of the CDR3 end, and the germline J gene is used to complete it. The V call is TRBV7-9, the J call TRBJ2-5; D is perhaps TRBD1 (6 bases). CDR1 and CDR2 from the germline V gene are SEHNR and FQNEAQ (reference sequence). Trimming took off 2 bases at V and 5 bases at J, with 15 bases between the two ends. The CDR3 loop spans 15 amino acids. Incomplete CDR3 DNA: TGTGCCAGCAGCTTACCAGGGGAGAGGACGGAGACC. Translation: CASSLPGERTET. The CDR3 in its entirety is CASSLPGERTETQYF. The full variable domain, completed using reference TRBV7-9 and TRBJ2-5, is DTGVSQNPRHKITKRGQNVTFRCDPISEHNRLYWYRQTLGQGPEFLTYFQNEAQLEKSRLLSDRFSAERPKGSFSTLEIQRTEQGDSAMYLCASSLPGERTETQYFGPGTRLLVL.

In the case of this clone: The read ends 3 residues shy of where the CDR3 ends; the end is completed using the germline J gene. The chain joins TRBV18 to TRBJ1-3, with D possibly matching TRBD1 (6 bases). Germline-derived CDR1 and CDR2 are KGHSH and LQKENI. This CDR3 region has 14 residues. Trimming removed 5 bases at V and 0 bases at J, with 8 bases between. The CDR3 DNA, read in part, is TGTGCCAGCTCAAGACAGGTCTCTGGAAACACC. Its translation is CASSRQVSGNT. The whole CDR3 reads CASSRQVSGNTIYF.

Concerning this clone itself: The read ends 3 residues shy of where the CDR3 ends; the end is completed using the germline J gene. J is TRBJ1-6 and V is TRBV30; 7 bases are shared with TRBD1. The junction had 7 bases not matched to a gene; V was cut back by 0 bases and J by 5 bases. Germline V gene lookup returns CDR1 GTSNPN and CDR2 SVGIG (reference sequence). This CDR3 spans 16 amino acids. This chain's CDR3 is CAWSVDRVQNNSPLHF. The CDR3 bases that were read are TGTGCCTGGAGTGTAGACAGGGTGCAGAATAATTCACCC.

In this sample, this clone turned up many times. Sequencing ends 3 residues short of the CDR3 end; the germline J gene provides the rest. This chain links TRBV5-1 with TRBJ1-2, with D perhaps matching TRBD1 (5 bases). Trimming pared 4 bases from V and 1 base from J, leaving 23 bases between. The germline V gene encodes CDR1 SGHRS and CDR2 YFSETQ. This CDR3 is 18 amino acids long. The part of the CDR3 DNA that was read is TGCGCCAGCAGCCCCCGAGACCCAGGGATCCGGAGTAACTATGGC. Encoded protein: CASSPRDPGIRSNYG. The entire CDR3 protein reads CASSPRDPGIRSNYGYTF.

This clone was seen a handful of times. The sequence runs out 3 residues before the end of the CDR3; the remainder is reconstructed from the germline J gene. The chain is built from TRBV30 and TRBJ2-1; 7 bases are shared with TRBD2. V lost 0 bases and J lost 5; bases outside the gene matches: 7. Germline CDR1 and CDR2: GTSNPN and SVGIG (reference sequence). The CDR3 totals 15 residues. The sequenced CDR3 bases are TGTGCCTGGAGTGTACGGTGGGGGGGGGACAATGAG. It yields the protein CAWSVRWGGDNE. The CDR3 reads in full as CAWSVRWGGDNEQFF.

The part of the CDR3 DNA that was read is TGTGCCAGCTACAGGGTGGGCACCTACAATGAG. It codes for CASYRVGTYNE. The entire CDR3 reads CASYRVGTYNEQFF. The chain combines TRBV6-2 or TRBV6-3 with TRBJ2-1, with a possible D match to TRBD1 (6 bases). From the germline J gene comes the end of the CDR3, since the read stops 3 residues before it. CDR1 is MNHEY and CDR2 is SVGEGT in the germline V gene. V was shortened by 8 bases and J by 2 bases, with 13 bases between the two germline ends. The CDR3 contains 14 residues.

This clone was found many times. The CDR3 end falls 3 residues outside the read, so it is completed with the germline J gene. The J gene is TRBJ2-3, the V gene TRBV19; D may be TRBD1 (5 bases). This CDR3 is 16 amino acids long. CDR1 and CDR2 from the germline V gene are LNHDA and SQIVND (reference sequence). V was clipped by 6 bases and J by 0 bases, with 16 bases between them. CDR3 amino acids: CASSLTLGPSTDTQYF. The sequenced part of the CDR3 DNA is TGTGCCAGTAGCCTAACCTTGGGGCCTAGCACAGATACG.

This clone was detected many times. With the read ending 3 residues before the CDR3 end, the germline J gene is used to fill in that end. The chain is built from TRBV5-1 and TRBJ1-5; 9 nucleotides line up with TRBD1. The germline CDR1 and CDR2 sequences are SGHRS and YFSETQ. The J segment lost 1 base and the V segment lost 3 bases, leaving 8 bases of the junction unmatched. The CDR3 runs to 17 residues. CDR3 sequence reads: CASSWGTGSGSNQPQHF. The CDR3 bases that were read are TGCGCCAGCAGCTGGGGGACAGGGAGCGGGAGCAATCAGCCC.

This clone was counted only a few times. The observed sequence ends 3 residues before the CDR3 terminus, with the missing tail filled in from the germline J gene. This chain uses TRBV2 with TRBJ1-1; D uncertain. CDR3 length: 11 residues. Germline assignment: CDR1 SNHLY and CDR2 FYNNEI. The CDR3 bases that were read are TGTGCCAGCTCCGAAGGCGGTTCG. Its protein product is CASSEGGS. The entire CDR3 reads CASSEGGSAFF.

In its sample, this clone was seen many times. The CDR3 loop is CASSRTGTSGDIQYF. CDR3 DNA (partial): TGTGCCAGCAGCCGAACCGGGACTAGCGGGGACATT. This chain uses TRBV5-6 with TRBJ2-4, with TRBD2 identical over 13 bases. The read ends 3 residues shy of where the CDR3 ends; the end is completed using the germline J gene. Trimming at V came to 4 bases and at J to 8 bases, leaving 6 bases not matched to a gene. Germline V lookup: CDR1 SGHDT, CDR2 YYEEEE. CDR3 length: 15 amino acids.